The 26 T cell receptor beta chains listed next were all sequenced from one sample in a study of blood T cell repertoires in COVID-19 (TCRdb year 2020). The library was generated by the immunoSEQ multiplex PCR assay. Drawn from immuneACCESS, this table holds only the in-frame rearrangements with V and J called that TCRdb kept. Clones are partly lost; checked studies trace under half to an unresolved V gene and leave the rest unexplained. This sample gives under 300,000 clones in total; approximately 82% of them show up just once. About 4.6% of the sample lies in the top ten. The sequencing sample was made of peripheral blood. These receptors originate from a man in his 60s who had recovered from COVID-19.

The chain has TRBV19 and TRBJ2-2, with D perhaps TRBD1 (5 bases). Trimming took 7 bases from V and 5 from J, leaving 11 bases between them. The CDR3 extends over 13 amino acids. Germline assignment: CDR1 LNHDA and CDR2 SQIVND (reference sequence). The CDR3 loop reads CASTVGVTGELFF. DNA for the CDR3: TGTGCCAGTACCGTAGGGGTGACCGGGGAGCTGTTTTTT.

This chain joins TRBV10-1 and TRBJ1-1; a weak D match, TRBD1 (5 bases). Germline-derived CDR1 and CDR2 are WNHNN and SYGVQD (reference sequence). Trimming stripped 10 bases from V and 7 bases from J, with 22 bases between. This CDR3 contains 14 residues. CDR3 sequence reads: CAIPWGVPEGEAFF. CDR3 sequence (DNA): TGCGCCATCCCGTGGGGGGTCCCTGAGGGTGAAGCTTTCTTT.

The CDR3 DNA sequence: TGTGCCAGCAGGAAAGGGACTAGCCGTAGCTCCTACAATGAGCAGTTCTTC. This sequence encodes CASRKGTSRSSYNEQFF. The chain has TRBV7-9 and TRBJ2-1, with 9 bases that match TRBD2. The CDR3 consists of 17 residues. CDR1 and CDR2 (germline): SEHNR, FQNEAQ (reference sequence). V gave up 6 bases and J gave up 0 bases; unmatched junction bases: 9.

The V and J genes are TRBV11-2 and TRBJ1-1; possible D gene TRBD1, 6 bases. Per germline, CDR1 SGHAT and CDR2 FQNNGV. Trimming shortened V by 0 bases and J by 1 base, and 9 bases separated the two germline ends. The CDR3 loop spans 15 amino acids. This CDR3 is CASSLEGAGNTEAFF. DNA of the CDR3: TGTGCCAGCAGCTTAGAGGGGGCGGGGAACACTGAAGCTTTCTTT.

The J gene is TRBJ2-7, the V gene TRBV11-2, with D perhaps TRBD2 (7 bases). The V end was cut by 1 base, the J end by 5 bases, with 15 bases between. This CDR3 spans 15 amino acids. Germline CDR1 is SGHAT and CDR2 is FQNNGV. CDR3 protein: CASSLATRGGDEQYF. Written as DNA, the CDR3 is TGTGCCAGCAGCTTAGCGACCAGGGGAGGGGACGAGCAGTACTTC.

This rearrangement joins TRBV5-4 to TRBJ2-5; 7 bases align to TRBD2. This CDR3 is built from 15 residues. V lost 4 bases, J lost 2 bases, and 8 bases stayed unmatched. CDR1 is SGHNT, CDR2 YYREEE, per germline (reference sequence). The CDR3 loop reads CASSPQREPQETQYF. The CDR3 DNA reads TGTGCCAGCAGCCCGCAGCGGGAACCTCAAGAGACCCAGTACTTC.

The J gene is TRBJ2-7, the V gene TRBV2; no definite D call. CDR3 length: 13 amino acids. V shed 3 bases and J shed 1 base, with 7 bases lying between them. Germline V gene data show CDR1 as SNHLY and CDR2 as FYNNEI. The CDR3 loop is CASSEVRSYEQYF. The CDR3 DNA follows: TGTGCCAGCAGTGAGGTCAGATCCTACGAGCAGTACTTC.

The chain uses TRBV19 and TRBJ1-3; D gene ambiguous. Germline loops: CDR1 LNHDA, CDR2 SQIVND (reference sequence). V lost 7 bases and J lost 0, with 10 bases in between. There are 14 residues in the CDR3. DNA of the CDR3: TGTGCCAGTAAGGAGTTGGCCTCTGGAAACACCATATATTTT. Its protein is CASKELASGNTIYF.

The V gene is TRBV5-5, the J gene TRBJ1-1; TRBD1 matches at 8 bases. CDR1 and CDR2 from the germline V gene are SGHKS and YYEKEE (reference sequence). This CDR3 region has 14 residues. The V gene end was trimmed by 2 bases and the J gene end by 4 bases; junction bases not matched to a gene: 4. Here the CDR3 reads CASSFYRGSTEAFF. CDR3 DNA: TGTGCCAGCAGCTTTTACAGGGGGAGCACTGAAGCTTTCTTT.

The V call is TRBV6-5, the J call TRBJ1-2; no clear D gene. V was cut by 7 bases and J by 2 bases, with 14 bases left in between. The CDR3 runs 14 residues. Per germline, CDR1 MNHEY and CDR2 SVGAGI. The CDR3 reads CASKRARENYGYTF. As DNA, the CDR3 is TGTGCCAGCAAGCGGGCCAGAGAAAACTATGGCTACACCTTC.

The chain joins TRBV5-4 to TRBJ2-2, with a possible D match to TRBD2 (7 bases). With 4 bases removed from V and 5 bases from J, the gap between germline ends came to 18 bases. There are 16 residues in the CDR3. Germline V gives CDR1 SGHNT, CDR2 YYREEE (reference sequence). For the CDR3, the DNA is TGTGCCAGCAGCGGTAGGGGGGGCGCATGGACCGGGGAGCTGTTTTTT. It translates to CASSGRGGAWTGELFF.

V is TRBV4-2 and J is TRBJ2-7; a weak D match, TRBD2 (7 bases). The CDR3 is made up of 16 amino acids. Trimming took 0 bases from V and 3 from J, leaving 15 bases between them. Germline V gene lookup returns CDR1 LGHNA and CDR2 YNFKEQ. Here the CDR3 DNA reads TGTGCCAGCAGCCAAGATCGCGGGGGACATAACTACGAGCAGTACTTC. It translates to CASSQDRGGHNYEQYF.

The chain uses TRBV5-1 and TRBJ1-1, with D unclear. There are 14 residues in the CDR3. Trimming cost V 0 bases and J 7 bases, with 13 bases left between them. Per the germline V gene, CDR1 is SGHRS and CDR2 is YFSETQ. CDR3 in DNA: TGCGCCAGCAGCTTGGAGGCAGGCCGGTATGAAGCTTTCTTT. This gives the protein CASSLEAGRYEAFF.

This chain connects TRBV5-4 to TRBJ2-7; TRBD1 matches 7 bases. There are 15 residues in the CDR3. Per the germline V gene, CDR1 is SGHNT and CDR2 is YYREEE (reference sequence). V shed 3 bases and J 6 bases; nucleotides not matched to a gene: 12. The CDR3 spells CASSSATGDLTEQYF. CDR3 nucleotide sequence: TGTGCCAGCAGCTCGGCTACAGGGGATCTCACCGAGCAGTACTTC.

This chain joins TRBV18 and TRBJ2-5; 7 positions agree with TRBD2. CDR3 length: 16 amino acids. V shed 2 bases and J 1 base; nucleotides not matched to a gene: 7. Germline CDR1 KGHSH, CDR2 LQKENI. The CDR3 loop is CASSPWGRATQETQYF. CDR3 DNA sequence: TGTGCCAGCTCACCATGGGGGAGGGCCACCCAAGAGACCCAGTACTTC.

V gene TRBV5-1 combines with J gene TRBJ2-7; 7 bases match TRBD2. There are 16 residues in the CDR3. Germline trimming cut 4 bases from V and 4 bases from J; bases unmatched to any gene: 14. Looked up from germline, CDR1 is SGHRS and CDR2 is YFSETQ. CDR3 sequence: CASSPSPSGVFYEQYF. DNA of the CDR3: TGCGCCAGCAGCCCATCCCCCAGCGGGGTATTTTACGAGCAGTACTTC. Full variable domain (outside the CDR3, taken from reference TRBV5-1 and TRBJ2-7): KAGVTQTPRYLIKTRGQQVTLSCSPISGHRSVSWYQQTPGQGLQFLFEYFSETQRNKGNFPGRFSGRQFSNSRSEMNVSTLELGDSALYLCASSPSPSGVFYEQYFGPGTRLTVT.

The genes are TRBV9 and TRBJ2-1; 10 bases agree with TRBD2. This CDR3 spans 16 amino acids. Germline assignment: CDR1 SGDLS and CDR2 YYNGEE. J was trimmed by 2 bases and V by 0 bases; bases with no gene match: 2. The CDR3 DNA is TGTGCCAGCAGCGTAGGCAGCGGGAGGGCCTACAATGAGCAGTTCTTC. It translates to CASSVGSGRAYNEQFF.

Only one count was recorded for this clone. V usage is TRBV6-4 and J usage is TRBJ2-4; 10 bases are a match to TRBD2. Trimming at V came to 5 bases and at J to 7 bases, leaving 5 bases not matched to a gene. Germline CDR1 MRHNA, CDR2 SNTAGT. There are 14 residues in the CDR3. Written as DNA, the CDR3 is TGTGCCAGCAGTCAGAGCGGGAGGGGTAACATTCAGTACTTC. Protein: CASSQSGRGNIQYF.

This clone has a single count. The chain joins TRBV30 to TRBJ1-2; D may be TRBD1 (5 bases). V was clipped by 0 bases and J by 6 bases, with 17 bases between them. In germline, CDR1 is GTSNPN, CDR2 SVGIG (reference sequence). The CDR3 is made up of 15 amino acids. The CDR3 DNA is TGTGCCTGGAGTGTACACAAGATGGGGCGTGATGGCTACACCTTC. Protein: CAWSVHKMGRDGYTF.

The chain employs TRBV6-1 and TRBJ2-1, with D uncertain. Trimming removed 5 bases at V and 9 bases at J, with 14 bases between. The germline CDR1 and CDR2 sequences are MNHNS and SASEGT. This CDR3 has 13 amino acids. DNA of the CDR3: TGTGCCAGCAGTCCACCGCGAGCGTCTGAGCAGTTCTTC. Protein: CASSPPRASEQFF.

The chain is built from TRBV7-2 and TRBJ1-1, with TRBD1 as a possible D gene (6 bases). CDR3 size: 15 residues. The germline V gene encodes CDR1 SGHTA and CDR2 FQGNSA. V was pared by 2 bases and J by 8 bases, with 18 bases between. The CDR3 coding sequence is TGTGCCAGCAGCTTAACCCCTGGGGGGGCGTTGGAAGCTTTCTTT. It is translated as CASSLTPGGALEAFF.

In DNA, the CDR3 is TGTGCCAGCAGCCTAGCGCCCGGGACAGGGATACAGACTGAGCAGTTCTTC. It specifies CASSLAPGTGIQTEQFF. The chain carries TRBV11-2 and TRBJ2-1; 9 bases agree with TRBD1. CDR3 length: 17 residues. Germline lookup yields CDR1 SGHAT and CDR2 FQNNGV. Trimming cost V 5 bases and J 9 bases; bases outside gene matches: 17.

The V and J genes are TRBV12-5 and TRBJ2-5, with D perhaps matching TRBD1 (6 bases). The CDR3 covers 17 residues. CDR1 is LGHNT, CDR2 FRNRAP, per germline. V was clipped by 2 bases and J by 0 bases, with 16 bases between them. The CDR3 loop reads CASGLSTGHPYQETQYF. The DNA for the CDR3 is TGTGCTAGTGGTTTGTCGACAGGACACCCGTACCAAGAGACCCAGTACTTC.

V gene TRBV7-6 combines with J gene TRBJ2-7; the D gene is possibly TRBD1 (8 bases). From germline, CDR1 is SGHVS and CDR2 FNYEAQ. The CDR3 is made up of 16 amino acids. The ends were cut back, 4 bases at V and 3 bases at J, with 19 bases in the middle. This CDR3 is CASSSSGTGGSYEQYF. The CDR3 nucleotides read TGTGCCAGCAGCTCAAGCGGGACAGGTGGTAGCTACGAGCAGTACTTC.

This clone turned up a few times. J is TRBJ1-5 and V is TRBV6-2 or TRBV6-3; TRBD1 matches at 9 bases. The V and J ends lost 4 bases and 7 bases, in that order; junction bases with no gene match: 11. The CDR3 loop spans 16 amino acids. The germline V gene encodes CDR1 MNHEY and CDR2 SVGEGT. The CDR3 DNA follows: TGTGCCAGCAGTTCACAGGGGGCGCGTGGGAGCCAGCCCCAGCATTTT. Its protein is CASSSQGARGSQPQHF.

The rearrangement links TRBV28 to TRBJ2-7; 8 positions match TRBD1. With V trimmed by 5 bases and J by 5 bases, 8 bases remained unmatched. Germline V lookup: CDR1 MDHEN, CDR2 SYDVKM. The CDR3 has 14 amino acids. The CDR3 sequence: CASSAWTGSNEQYF. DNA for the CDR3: TGTGCCAGCAGTGCCTGGACAGGGTCTAACGAGCAGTACTTC.